These 12 T cell receptor beta chains came from one sample sequenced in a study of shared clonotypes between healthy human individuals. Clones were sequenced by immunoSEQ multiplex PCR, and TCRdb holds only the in-frame ones, with some missing. This table holds under 700,000 clones, 85% to 95% found once. CD45RO-negative CD8 cells positively selected for CCR7 made up the naive population, which excluded terminally differentiated effector memory CD45RA+ cells. The sequenced sample was naive CD8+ T cells sorted from blood. These TCRs come from a woman aged 25-40 years in good health.

The chain employs TRBV11-2 and TRBJ1-5, with 12 bases identical to TRBD1. Germline-derived CDR1 and CDR2 are SGHAT and FQNNGV. The CDR3 contains 15 residues. V shed 8 bases, J shed 5 bases, and the junction held 7 bases outside the gene matches. Here the CDR3 reads CASHLRDRGHQPQHF. The CDR3, as DNA: TGTGCCAGCCACTTGAGGGACAGGGGGCATCAGCCCCAGCATTTT.

In regard to this clone: The same CDR3 also results from other DNA sequences found in this sample. V and J are TRBV27 and TRBJ2-7; 10 bases match TRBD1. V trimming: 6 bases; J trimming: 5 bases; junction bases outside the gene matches: 7. The germline V gene encodes CDR1 MNHEY and CDR2 SMNVEV (reference sequence). This CDR3 is 14 amino acids long. The CDR3 protein is CASSLDRGLNEQYF. CDR3 DNA sequence: TGTGCCAGCAGCCTTGACAGGGGGCTCAACGAGCAGTACTTC.

This chain links TRBV27 with TRBJ2-7; D could derive from TRBD1 or TRBD2 (5 bases each). The CDR3 spans 15 residues. Germline lookup yields CDR1 MNHEY and CDR2 SMNVEV (reference sequence). Trimming took 7 bases from V and 1 from J, leaving 17 bases between them. CDR3 sequence: CASTPTGTVSYEQYF. Here the CDR3 DNA reads TGTGCCAGCACCCCAACCGGGACGGTGTCCTACGAGCAGTACTTC.

The chain joins TRBV6-6 to TRBJ1-4; D is possibly TRBD1 (6 bases). Deletions cut 5 bases from V and 6 bases from J, with 19 bases between. Looked up from germline, CDR1 is MNHNY and CDR2 is SVGAGI (reference sequence). The CDR3 contains 16 residues. The CDR3 nucleotides read TGTGCCAGCAGTCAAACTTGGGACACCCTGGATGAAAAACTGTTTTTT. It yields the protein CASSQTWDTLDEKLFF.

This chain links TRBV19 with TRBJ2-7, with D possibly matching TRBD1 (5 bases). CDR3 length equals 14 residues. V lost 1 base, J lost 0 bases, and 7 bases lay in between. Germline-derived CDR1 and CDR2 are LNHDA and SQIVND (reference sequence). The chain's CDR3 is CASSIGGHSYEQYF. In nucleotides, the CDR3 is TGTGCCAGTAGTATAGGGGGCCACTCCTACGAGCAGTACTTC.

The count of this clone is one. The chain employs TRBV27 and TRBJ1-2; D is unresolved. With 3 bases removed from V and 6 bases from J, the gap between germline ends came to 11 bases. This CDR3 is 13 amino acids long. CDR1 is MNHEY, CDR2 SMNVEV, per germline (reference sequence). This CDR3 reads CASSFGGYHGYTF. The DNA of the CDR3 is TGTGCCAGCAGTTTCGGCGGTTATCATGGCTACACCTTC.

This rearrangement joins TRBV7-3 to TRBJ2-3; TRBD1 agrees at 7 bases. Germline V gene sequence: CDR1 SGHTA, CDR2 FQGTGA. The CDR3 is 15 amino acids. Unmatched junction bases numbered 6, after V lost 6 bases and J lost 0 bases. The CDR3 sequence: CASSRQGSSTDTQYF. For the CDR3, the DNA is TGTGCCAGCAGTCGACAGGGATCTAGCACAGATACGCAGTATTTT.

The V and J genes are TRBV7-9 and TRBJ2-7, with TRBD2 matching over 7 bases. Losses at the gene ends were 6 bases for V and 3 bases for J; bases not matched to a gene: 2. The germline CDR1 and CDR2 sequences are SEHNR and FQNEAQ (reference sequence). The CDR3 spans 12 residues. The CDR3 loop reads CASRGGDYEQYF. The CDR3 nucleotides are TGTGCCAGCAGGGGAGGGGACTACGAGCAGTACTTC.

V and J are TRBV9 and TRBJ2-3; TRBD2 matches at 13 bases. V trimming: 3 bases; J trimming: 2 bases; junction bases outside the gene matches: 9. Germline CDR1 SGDLS, CDR2 YYNGEE. The CDR3 loop spans 18 amino acids. The CDR3 sequence: CASSAHEGLAGLTDTQYF. CDR3 DNA: TGTGCCAGCAGCGCCCATGAGGGACTAGCGGGACTCACAGATACGCAGTATTTT.

This rearrangement joins TRBV19 to TRBJ1-1; TRBD1 agrees at 11 bases. J lost 7 bases, V lost 6 bases, and 10 bases had no gene match. Germline lookup yields CDR1 LNHDA and CDR2 SQIVND (reference sequence). The CDR3 is 15 residues long. This CDR3 is CASRIGPGQGGEAFF. CDR3 nucleotide sequence: TGTGCCAGTAGAATTGGTCCGGGACAGGGGGGTGAAGCTTTCTTT.

This rearrangement joins TRBV28 to TRBJ2-7; D may be TRBD2 (5 bases). Trimming pared 5 bases from V and 4 bases from J, leaving 15 bases between. The CDR3 is 14 residues long. Germline V CDR1 and CDR2: MDHEN, SYDVKM. The CDR3 is CASSVPGSMYEQYF. DNA for the CDR3: TGTGCCAGCAGTGTACCGGGATCGATGTACGAGCAGTACTTC.

The V and J genes are TRBV29-1 and TRBJ2-7; 9 bases map to TRBD2. Germline trimming cut 3 bases from V and 6 bases from J; bases unmatched to any gene: 12. There are 15 residues in the CDR3. CDR1 is SQVTM, CDR2 ANQGSEA, per germline. CDR3 sequence: CSVEVLREGLGEQYF. Written as DNA, the CDR3 is TGCAGCGTTGAGGTTTTGCGGGAGGGCCTTGGCGAGCAGTACTTC.